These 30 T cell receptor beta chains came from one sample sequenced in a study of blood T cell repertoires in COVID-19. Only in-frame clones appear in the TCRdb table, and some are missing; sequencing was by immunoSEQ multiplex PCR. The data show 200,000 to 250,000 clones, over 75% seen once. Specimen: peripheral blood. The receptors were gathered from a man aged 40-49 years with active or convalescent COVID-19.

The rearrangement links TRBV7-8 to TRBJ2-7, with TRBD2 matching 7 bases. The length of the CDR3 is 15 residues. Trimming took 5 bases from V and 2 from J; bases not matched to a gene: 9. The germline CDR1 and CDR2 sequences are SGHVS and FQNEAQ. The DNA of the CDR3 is TGTGCCAGCAGCATTTTTTACAGCGGGGCCTACGAGCAGTACTTC. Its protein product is CASSIFYSGAYEQYF.

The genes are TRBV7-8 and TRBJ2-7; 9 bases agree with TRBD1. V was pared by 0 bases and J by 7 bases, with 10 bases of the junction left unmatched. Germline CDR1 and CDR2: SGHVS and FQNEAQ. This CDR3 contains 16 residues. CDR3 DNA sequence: TGTGCCAGCAGCTTAGCGATGGGACAGGGTTTCGGGGAGCAGTACTTC. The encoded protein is CASSLAMGQGFGEQYF. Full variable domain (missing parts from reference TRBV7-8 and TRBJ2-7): GAGVSQSPRYKVAKRGQDVALRCDPISGHVSLFWYQQALGQGPEFLTYFQNEAQLDKSGLPSDRFFAERPEGSVSTLKIQRTQQEDSAVYLCASSLAMGQGFGEQYFGPGTRLTVT.

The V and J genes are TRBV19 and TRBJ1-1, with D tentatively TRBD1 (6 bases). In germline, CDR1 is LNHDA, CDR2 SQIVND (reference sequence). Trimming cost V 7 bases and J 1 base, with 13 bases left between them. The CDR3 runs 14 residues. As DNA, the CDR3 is TGTGCCAGTACCCATCAGGGACAGAACACTGAAGCTTTCTTT. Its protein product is CASTHQGQNTEAFF.

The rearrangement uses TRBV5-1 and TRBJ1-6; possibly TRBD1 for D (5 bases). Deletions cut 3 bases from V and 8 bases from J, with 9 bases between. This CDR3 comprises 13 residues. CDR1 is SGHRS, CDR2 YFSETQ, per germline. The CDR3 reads CASSWGDDSPLHF. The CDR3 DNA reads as TGCGCCAGCAGCTGGGGGGACGATTCACCCCTCCACTTT.

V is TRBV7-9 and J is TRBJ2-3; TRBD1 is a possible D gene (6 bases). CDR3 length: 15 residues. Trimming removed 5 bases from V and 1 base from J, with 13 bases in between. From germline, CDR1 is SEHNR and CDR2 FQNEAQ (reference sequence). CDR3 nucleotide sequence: TGTGCCAGCAGCCCCGAGGCAGGGGGCACAGATACGCAGTATTTT. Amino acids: CASSPEAGGTDTQYF.

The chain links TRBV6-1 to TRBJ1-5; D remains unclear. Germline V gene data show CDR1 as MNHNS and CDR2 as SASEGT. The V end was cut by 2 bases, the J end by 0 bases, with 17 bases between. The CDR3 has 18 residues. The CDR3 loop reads CASSEYGTVSYSNQPQHF. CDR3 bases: TGTGCCAGCAGTGAATATGGAACAGTTAGTTATAGCAATCAGCCCCAGCATTTT.

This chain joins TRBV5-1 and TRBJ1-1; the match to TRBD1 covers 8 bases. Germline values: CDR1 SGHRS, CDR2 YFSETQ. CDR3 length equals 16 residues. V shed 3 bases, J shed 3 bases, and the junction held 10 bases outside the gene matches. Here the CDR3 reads CASSSSPTGGYTEAFF. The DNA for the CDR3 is TGCGCCAGCAGCTCCTCTCCCACAGGGGGTTACACTGAAGCTTTCTTT.

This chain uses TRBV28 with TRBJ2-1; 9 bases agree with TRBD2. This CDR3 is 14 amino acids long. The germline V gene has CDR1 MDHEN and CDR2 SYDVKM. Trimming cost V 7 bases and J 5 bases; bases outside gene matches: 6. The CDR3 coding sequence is TGTGCCAGCAAGTGGCTAGCGGGGAACAATGAGCAGTTCTTC. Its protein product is CASKWLAGNNEQFF.

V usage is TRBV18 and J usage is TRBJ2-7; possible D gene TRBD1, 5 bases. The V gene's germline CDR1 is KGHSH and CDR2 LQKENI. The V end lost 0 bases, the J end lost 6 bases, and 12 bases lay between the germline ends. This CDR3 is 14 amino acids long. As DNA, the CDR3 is TGTGCCAGCTCACCACCGTTTTCAGGGTCCGAGCAGTACTTC. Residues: CASSPPFSGSEQYF.

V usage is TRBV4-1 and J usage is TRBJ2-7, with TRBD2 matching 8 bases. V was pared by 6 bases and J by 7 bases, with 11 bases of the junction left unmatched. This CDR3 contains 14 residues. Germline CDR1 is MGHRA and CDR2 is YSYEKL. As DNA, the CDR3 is TGCGCCAGCAGGACATTCTCTCGGGAGGGGGAGCAGTACTTC. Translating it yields CASRTFSREGEQYF.

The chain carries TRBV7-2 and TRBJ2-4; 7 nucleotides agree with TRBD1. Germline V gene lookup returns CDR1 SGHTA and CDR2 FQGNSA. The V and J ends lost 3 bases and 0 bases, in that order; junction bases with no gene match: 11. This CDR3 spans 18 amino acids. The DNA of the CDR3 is TGTGCCAGCAGCTTCCTTCGGGGACAGTCACTAGCCAAAAACATTCAGTACTTC. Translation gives CASSFLRGQSLAKNIQYF.

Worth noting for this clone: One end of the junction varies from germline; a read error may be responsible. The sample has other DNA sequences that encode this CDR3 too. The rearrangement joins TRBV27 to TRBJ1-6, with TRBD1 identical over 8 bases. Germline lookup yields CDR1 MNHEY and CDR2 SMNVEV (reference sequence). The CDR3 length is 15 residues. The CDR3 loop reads CASSGTGFYNSPLHF. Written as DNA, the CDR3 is TGCGCCAGCAGTGGGACAGGATTCTATAATTCACCCCTCCACTTT.

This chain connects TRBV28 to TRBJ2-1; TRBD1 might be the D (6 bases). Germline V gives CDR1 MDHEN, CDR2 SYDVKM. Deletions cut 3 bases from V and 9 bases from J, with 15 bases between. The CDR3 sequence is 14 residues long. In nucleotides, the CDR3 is TGTGCCAGCAGTTTGGAACAGGGTGGGGGTGAGCAGTTCTTC. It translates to CASSLEQGGGEQFF.

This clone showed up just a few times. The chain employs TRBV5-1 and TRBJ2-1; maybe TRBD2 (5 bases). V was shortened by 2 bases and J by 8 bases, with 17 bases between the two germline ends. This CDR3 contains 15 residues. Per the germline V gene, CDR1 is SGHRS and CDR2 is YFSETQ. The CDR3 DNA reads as TGCGCCAGCAGCTTATACTCCGGGAACGGGGATGAGCAGTTCTTC. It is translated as CASSLYSGNGDEQFF.

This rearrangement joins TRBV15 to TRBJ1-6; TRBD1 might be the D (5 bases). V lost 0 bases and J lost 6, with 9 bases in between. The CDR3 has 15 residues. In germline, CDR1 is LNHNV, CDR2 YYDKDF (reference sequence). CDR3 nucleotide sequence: TGTGCCACCAGCAGAGACAGGGTTCGTAATTCACCCCTCCACTTT. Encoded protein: CATSRDRVRNSPLHF.

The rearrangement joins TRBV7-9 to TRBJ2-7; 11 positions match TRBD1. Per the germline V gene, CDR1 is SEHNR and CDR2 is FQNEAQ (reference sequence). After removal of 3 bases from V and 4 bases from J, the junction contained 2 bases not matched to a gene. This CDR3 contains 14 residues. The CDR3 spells CASSFRDRGYEQYF. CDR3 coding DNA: TGTGCCAGCAGCTTCCGGGACAGGGGGTACGAGCAGTACTTC.

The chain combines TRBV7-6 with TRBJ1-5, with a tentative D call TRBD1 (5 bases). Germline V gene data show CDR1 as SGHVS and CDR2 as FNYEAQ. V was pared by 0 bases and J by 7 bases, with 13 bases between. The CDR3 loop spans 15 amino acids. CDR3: CASSLAFGGGQPQHF. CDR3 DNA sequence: TGTGCCAGCAGCTTAGCCTTTGGGGGGGGACAGCCCCAGCATTTT.

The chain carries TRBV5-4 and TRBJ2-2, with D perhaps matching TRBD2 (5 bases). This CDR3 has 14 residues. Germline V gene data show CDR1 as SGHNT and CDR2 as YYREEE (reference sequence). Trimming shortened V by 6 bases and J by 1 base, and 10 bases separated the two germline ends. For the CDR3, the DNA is TGTGCCAGCACCCTCGGGGTGAACACCGGGGAGCTGTTTTTT. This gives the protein CASTLGVNTGELFF. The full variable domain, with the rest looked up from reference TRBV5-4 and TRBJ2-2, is ETGVTQSPTHLIKTRGQQVTLRCSSQSGHNTVSWYQQALGQGPQFIFQYYREEENGRGNFPPRFSGLQFPNYSSELNVNALELDDSALYLCASTLGVNTGELFFGEGSRLTVL.

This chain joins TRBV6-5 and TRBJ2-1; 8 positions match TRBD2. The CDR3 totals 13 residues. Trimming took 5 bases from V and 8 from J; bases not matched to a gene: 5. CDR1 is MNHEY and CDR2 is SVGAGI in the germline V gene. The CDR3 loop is CASSPGGVYEQFF. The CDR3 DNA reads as TGTGCCAGCAGTCCGGGGGGGGTCTATGAGCAGTTCTTC.

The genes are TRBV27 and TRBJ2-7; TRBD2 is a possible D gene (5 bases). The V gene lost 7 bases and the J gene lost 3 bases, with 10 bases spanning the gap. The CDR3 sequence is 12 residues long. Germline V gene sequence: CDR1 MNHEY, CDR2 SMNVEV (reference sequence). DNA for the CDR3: TGTGCCAGCACCGGCGAGGGCTACGAGCAGTACTTC. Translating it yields CASTGEGYEQYF.

CDR3 sequence reads: CASSLTLSRTTSYEQYF. The CDR3 DNA follows: TGTGCCAGCAGTTTAACCCTCTCGCGTACTACCTCCTACGAGCAGTACTTC. The chain carries TRBV28 and TRBJ2-7; D gene unclear. The V gene lost 2 bases and the J gene lost 0 bases, with 17 bases spanning the gap. The CDR3 has 17 residues. CDR1 is MDHEN and CDR2 is SYDVKM in the germline V gene.

CDR3 protein: CASTPGGSRQGVVQPQHF. The CDR3 DNA sequence: TGTGCCAGCACTCCAGGGGGCTCCAGACAGGGGGTTGTTCAGCCCCAGCATTTT. The chain uses TRBV28 and TRBJ1-5; 9 bases agree with TRBD1. V shed 7 bases, J shed 6 bases, and the junction held 19 bases outside the gene matches. Germline V gives CDR1 MDHEN, CDR2 SYDVKM. The CDR3 is 18 amino acids.

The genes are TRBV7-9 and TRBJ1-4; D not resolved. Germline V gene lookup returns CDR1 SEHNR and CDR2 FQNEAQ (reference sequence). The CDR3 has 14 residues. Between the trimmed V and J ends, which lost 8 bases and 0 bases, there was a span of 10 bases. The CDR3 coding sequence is TGTGCCAGCGGAGACGCAGCAACTAATGAAAAACTGTTTTTT. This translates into CASGDAATNEKLFF.

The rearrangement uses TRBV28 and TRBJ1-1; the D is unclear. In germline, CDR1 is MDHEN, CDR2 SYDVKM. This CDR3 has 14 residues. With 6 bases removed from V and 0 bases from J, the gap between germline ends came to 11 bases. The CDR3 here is CASSVTALNTEAFF. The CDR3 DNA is TGTGCCAGCAGCGTAACAGCTTTGAACACTGAAGCTTTCTTT.

This chain's CDR3 is CASSSRLIQETQYF. The CDR3 nucleotides are TGTGCCAGCAGCTCCCGACTGATCCAAGAGACCCAGTACTTC. V is TRBV7-2 and J is TRBJ2-5; no reliable D call. The germline V and J ends were trimmed by 4 bases and 1 base, with 10 bases remaining between them. The CDR3 extends over 14 amino acids. Germline loops: CDR1 SGHTA, CDR2 FQGNSA.

The CDR3 reads CASSLPTGGRYNEQFF. CDR3 coding DNA: TGCGCCAGCAGCTTGCCCACAGGCGGTCGATACAATGAGCAGTTCTTC. J is TRBJ2-1 and V is TRBV5-1; D might be TRBD1 (5 bases). V was pared by 1 base and J by 4 bases, with 15 bases between. CDR3 length equals 16 residues. Germline assignment: CDR1 SGHRS and CDR2 YFSETQ.

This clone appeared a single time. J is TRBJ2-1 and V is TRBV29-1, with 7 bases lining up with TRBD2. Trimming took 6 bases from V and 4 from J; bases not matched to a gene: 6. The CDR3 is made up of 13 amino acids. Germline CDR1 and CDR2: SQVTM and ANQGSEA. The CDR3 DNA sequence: TGCAGCGTCTCTCCTAGCGGATACAATGAGCAGTTCTTC. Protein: CSVSPSGYNEQFF.

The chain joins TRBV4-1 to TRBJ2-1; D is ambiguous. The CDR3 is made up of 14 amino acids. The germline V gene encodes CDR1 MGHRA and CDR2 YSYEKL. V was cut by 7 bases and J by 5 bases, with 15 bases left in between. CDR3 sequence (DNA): TGCGCCAGCACAAAGAGAGGCGGAGACAATGAGCAGTTCTTC. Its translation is CASTKRGGDNEQFF.

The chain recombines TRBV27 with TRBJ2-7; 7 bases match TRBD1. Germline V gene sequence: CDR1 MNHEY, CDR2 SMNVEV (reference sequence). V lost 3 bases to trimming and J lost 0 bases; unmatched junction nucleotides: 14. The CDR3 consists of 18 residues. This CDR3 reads CASSFAPTPGGYSYEQYF. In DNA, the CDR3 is TGTGCCAGCAGTTTTGCCCCTACCCCAGGGGGTTACTCCTACGAGCAGTACTTC.

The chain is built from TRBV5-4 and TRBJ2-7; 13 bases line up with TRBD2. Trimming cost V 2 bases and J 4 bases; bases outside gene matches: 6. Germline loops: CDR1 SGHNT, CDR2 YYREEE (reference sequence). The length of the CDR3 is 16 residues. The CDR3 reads CASSFGGLAGVYEQYF. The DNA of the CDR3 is TGTGCCAGCAGCTTTGGAGGACTAGCGGGGGTATACGAGCAGTACTTC.